This T cell receptor (beta chain) comes out of a study of T-cell reconstitution after alpha-beta-depleted transplantation in children. Regarding the study as a whole: Expanded graft clones numbering several hundred reportedly gave rise to alpha-beta T cells about two months after transplant. There were some patients whose high TCRbeta diversity at day 60 came from surviving recipient T cells and thymic progenitors. The main origin of T-cell counts and diversity one year after transplant was newly produced T cells.

In regard to this clonotype: Antigen: not known.

CDR1 is ENHRY and CDR2 is SYGVKD in the germline V gene. This CDR3 spans 14 amino acids. The V and J ends lost 8 bases and 6 bases, in that order; junction bases with no gene match: 11. The authors prepared the TCRbeta library with unique molecular identifiers. In TCRdb, the PCR reads were re-called with MiXCR into one record per CDR3 protein. Of almost 600,000 distinct CDR3 sequences detected, around 27% appear once; the ten largest clones hold around a third. The specimen was PBMCs, collected before TCRalphabeta/CD19-depleted stem cell transplant. The sequence came from a boy in the first two years of life with Wiskott-Aldrich syndrome, due to receive a stem cell transplant. The V gene is TRBV10-3, the J gene TRBJ2-7, with 9 nucleotides matching TRBD2. DNA of the CDR3: TGTGCCATCGGAGAGGGGACTAGCTCTTTCGAGCAGTACTTC. Encoded protein: CAIGEGTSSFEQYF.